This TCR beta chain was identified in a study of blood T cell repertoires in COVID-19. About the study: The United States, Italy and Spain provided the acute and convalescent COVID-19 samples.

This CDR3 contains 13 residues. The germline V and J ends were trimmed by 11 bases and 0 bases, with 13 bases remaining between them. Germline CDR1 and CDR2: MDHEN and SYDVKM. Original methodology: Amplification of reference gene primers provided the estimated nucleated cell counts. Generated by immunoSEQ multiplex PCR, the TCRdb table keeps only in-frame clones and is missing some. The V and J calls and clone size come from that table; D and trimming were worked out from the DNA. The sample records 50,000 or so clones, about 89% being singletons. The chain carries TRBV28 and TRBJ1-1, with D perhaps matching TRBD1 (5 bases). Sample: peripheral blood. This receptor was identified in a man between 65 and 85 years old with active COVID-19. CDR3: CAGGRGMNTEAFF. The CDR3 coding sequence is TGTGCCGGCGGTCGGGGGATGAACACTGAAGCTTTCTTT.